These 23 T cell receptor beta chains share one sample of origin, sequenced in a study of T-cell reconstitution after alpha-beta-depleted transplantation in children. Unique molecular identifiers were used in preparing the TCRbeta library. One entry per CDR3 protein, called by TCRdb with MiXCR from the PCR reads. The data contain about 58,000 distinct CDR3 sequences, approximately 43% of them singletons. This material consisted of PBMCs, mostly from graft donor cells, taken 360 days after TCRalphabeta/CD19-depleted stem cell transplant. The receptor set was obtained from a male patient younger than 18 who had a stem cell transplant for acute lymphoblastic leukemia, so the T cells may come from the graft donor.

This sequence joins TRBV3-1 and TRBJ2-7, with TRBD1 matching 8 bases. The CDR3 is 14 amino acids. J lost 3 bases, V lost 4 bases, and 5 bases had no gene match. Germline assignment: CDR1 LGHDT and CDR2 YNNKEL (reference sequence). CDR3 sequence (DNA): TGTGCCAGCAGCCCTTGGACAGGGTTCTACGAGCAGTACTTC. It translates to CASSPWTGFYEQYF.

The chain is built from TRBV5-1 and TRBJ1-4; 7 bases fit TRBD1. Germline V CDR1 and CDR2: SGHRS, YFSETQ. This CDR3 region has 16 residues. V was clipped by 3 bases and J by 5 bases; unmatched bases: 10. The CDR3 region has the DNA TGCGCCAGCAGCTCCGGACCGGGGGGACAGAATGAAAAACTGTTTTTT. Its translation: CASSSGPGGQNEKLFF.

This chain links TRBV27 with TRBJ1-1, with a tentative D call TRBD1 (5 bases). CDR3 length equals 14 residues. V was shortened by 2 bases and J by 5 bases, with 12 bases between the two germline ends. The germline V gene encodes CDR1 MNHEY and CDR2 SMNVEV (reference sequence). Written as DNA, the CDR3 is TGTGCCAGCAGTTTAACCCAGGGCTGGACTGAAGCTTTCTTT. It yields the protein CASSLTQGWTEAFF.

The V and J genes are TRBV12-3 or TRBV12-4 and TRBJ2-3; D remains ambiguous. CDR3 size: 15 residues. V lost 1 base to trimming and J lost 6 bases, with 14 bases between them. The DNA for the CDR3 is TGTGCCAGCAGTTTAGTAGTAGGGATTGGTGATACGCAGTATTTT. It is translated as CASSLVVGIGDTQYF.

The V gene is TRBV7-2, the J gene TRBJ2-1; D unclear. Germline CDR1 reads SGHTA; CDR2 reads FQGNSA. There are 11 residues in the CDR3. V was cut by 0 bases and J by 16 bases, with 10 bases left in between. The CDR3 DNA is TGTGCCAGCAGCTTAGCAGCCCCCAGATTCTTC. As protein: CASSLAAPRFF.

For this clonotype: Germline is not matched at one junction end, which may reflect a read error. The chain links TRBV20-1 to TRBJ2-2; 9 bases line up with TRBD2. This CDR3 spans 17 amino acids. CDR1 is DFQATT and CDR2 is SNEGSKA in the germline V gene (reference sequence). CDR3 sequence reads: CCARDLALAGNTGELFF. In DNA form, the CDR3 reads TGCTGTGCTAGAGATTTAGCACTAGCGGGGAACACCGGGGAGCTGTTTTTT.

In its sample, this clonotype was seen a few times. This sequence joins TRBV12-3 or TRBV12-4 and TRBJ1-2; 10 bases are shared with TRBD1. This CDR3 comprises 16 residues. With 1 base clipped from V and 5 bases from J, the junction kept 7 bases outside the gene matches. Here the CDR3 reads CASSLDETGQGYGYTF. CDR3 DNA sequence: TGTGCCAGCAGTTTAGACGAAACGGGACAGGGGTATGGCTACACCTTC.

J is TRBJ2-1 and V is TRBV6-5; D not certain. The germline CDR1 and CDR2 sequences are MNHEY and SVGAGI. With 3 bases removed from V and 10 bases from J, the gap between germline ends came to 13 bases. This CDR3 region has 13 residues. In DNA form, the CDR3 reads TGTGCCAGCAGTTATTTGAACGCGATCGAGCAGTTCTTC. Its translation: CASSYLNAIEQFF.

This chain links TRBV29-1 with TRBJ1-2, with a tentative D call TRBD1 (5 bases). The CDR3 length is 12 residues. V lost 6 bases and J 8 bases, leaving 16 bases between the germline ends. In germline, CDR1 is SQVTM, CDR2 ANQGSEA. Here the CDR3 reads CSVSISWGGYTF. The CDR3 DNA is TGCAGCGTATCTATATCTTGGGGGGGCTACACCTTC.

This clonotype has just a few counts. This chain joins TRBV4-3 and TRBJ2-7; 10 nucleotides align to TRBD2. Germline CDR1 is LGHNA and CDR2 is YSLEER. J lost 2 bases, V lost 1 base, and 8 bases had no gene match. The CDR3 is made up of 17 amino acids. DNA of the CDR3: TGCGCCAGCAGCCAAGGAATCAGGACTAGCGGCACCTACGAGCAGTACTTC. It specifies CASSQGIRTSGTYEQYF.

This chain connects TRBV12-3 or TRBV12-4 to TRBJ1-2; no definite D call. V was clipped by 6 bases and J by 4 bases, with 15 bases between them. The CDR3 extends over 14 amino acids. The chain's CDR3 is CASSPTPRRYGYTF. The CDR3 nucleotides are TGTGCCAGCAGCCCAACCCCGAGACGCTATGGCTACACCTTC.

This chain connects TRBV28 to TRBJ2-7; TRBD2 agrees at 9 bases. The CDR3 runs to 13 residues. Germline CDR1 and CDR2: MDHEN and SYDVKM. With V trimmed by 6 bases and J by 4 bases, 4 bases remained unmatched. CDR3 loop: CASSPAGGYEQYF. The CDR3 bases are TGTGCCAGCAGCCCAGCGGGAGGTTACGAGCAGTACTTC.

A note on this clonotype: A read error may account for a junction end that differs from germline. V gene TRBV7-6 combines with J gene TRBJ2-1, with 9 positions matching TRBD2. The CDR3 covers 14 residues. Germline-derived CDR1 and CDR2 are SGHVS and FNYEAQ. The CDR3, as DNA: TGTGCCAGCACCTTAGCGGGGGCTTACAATGAGCAGTTCTTC. Amino acid sequence: CASTLAGAYNEQFF.

This chain links TRBV7-9 with TRBJ2-5; D is possibly TRBD1 (6 bases). Germline V gene sequence: CDR1 SEHNR, CDR2 FQNEAQ (reference sequence). The CDR3 has 16 amino acids. V lost 0 bases and J lost 2, with 13 bases in between. The CDR3 sequence is CASSLARPGEQETQYF. The CDR3 DNA reads TGTGCCAGCAGCTTAGCCCGCCCAGGGGAGCAAGAGACCCAGTACTTC.

V and J are TRBV11-1 and TRBJ1-1, with a possible D match to TRBD1 (6 bases). V was clipped by 5 bases and J by 5 bases, with 12 bases between them. Per the germline V gene, CDR1 is SGHAT and CDR2 is FQDESV (reference sequence). CDR3 length: 13 residues. In nucleotides, the CDR3 is TGTGCCAGCAGCCCCGTCAGGGGAACTGAAGCTTTCTTT. Translated, it gives CASSPVRGTEAFF.

This clonotype turned up a few times. The chain has TRBV3-1 and TRBJ2-3; TRBD2 matches at 10 bases. This CDR3 region has 16 residues. V shed 4 bases and J 2 bases; nucleotides not matched to a gene: 6. Germline loops: CDR1 LGHDT, CDR2 YNNKEL (reference sequence). The CDR3 bases are TGTGCCAGCAGCCTTACCGGGACTAGCGTCACAGATACGCAGTATTTT. This sequence encodes CASSLTGTSVTDTQYF.

This chain uses TRBV3-1 with TRBJ2-7; TRBD2 aligns across 13 bases. This CDR3 is built from 15 residues. Germline V gives CDR1 LGHDT, CDR2 YNNKEL (reference sequence). V was pared by 4 bases and J by 3 bases, with 3 bases of the junction left unmatched. The CDR3 sequence is CASSPRTSGGYEQYF. DNA for the CDR3: TGTGCCAGCAGCCCACGGACTAGCGGGGGCTACGAGCAGTACTTC.

The genes are TRBV3-1 and TRBJ2-3, with 13 bases aligning to TRBD2. The V gene's germline CDR1 is LGHDT and CDR2 YNNKEL (reference sequence). Losses at the gene ends were 1 base for V and 5 bases for J; bases not matched to a gene: 9. The CDR3 contains 18 residues. The CDR3 nucleotides read TGTGCCAGCAGCCAAGTACCCCAACTAGCGGGGGGGCAAGATACGCAGTATTTT. Translating it yields CASSQVPQLAGGQDTQYF.

The CDR3 DNA is TGTGCCAGCAGTTACTTCAGAGGGTCGGCCGGGGAGCTGTTTTTT. It specifies CASSYFRGSAGELFF. The V call is TRBV6-5, the J call TRBJ2-2; TRBD2 might be the D (5 bases). Trimming removed 1 base from V and 6 bases from J, with 12 bases in between. CDR1 is MNHEY, CDR2 SVGAGI, per germline. The CDR3 consists of 15 residues.

The J gene is TRBJ1-5, the V gene TRBV11-2, with TRBD1 matching 8 bases. Germline values: CDR1 SGHAT, CDR2 FQNNGV. With V trimmed by 2 bases and J by 2 bases, 11 bases remained unmatched. The CDR3 covers 18 residues. CDR3 in amino acids: CASSLRPRGQEGNQPQHF. In nucleotides, the CDR3 is TGTGCCAGCAGCTTAAGGCCGCGGGGACAGGAGGGCAATCAGCCCCAGCATTTT.

The chain employs TRBV29-1 and TRBJ1-2; 10 nucleotides agree with TRBD1. CDR1 and CDR2 (germline): SQVTM, ANQGSEA. The CDR3 has 14 residues. V lost 4 bases and J lost 1; bases outside the gene matches: 3. The CDR3 here is CSVVDRGNNYGYTF. The CDR3 DNA reads as TGCAGCGTTGTGGACAGGGGGAATAACTATGGCTACACCTTC.

The V call is TRBV12-3 or TRBV12-4, the J call TRBJ2-6, with D possibly matching TRBD1 (5 bases). The CDR3 covers 14 residues. Trimming took 6 bases from V and 2 from J, leaving 8 bases between them. The CDR3 is CASRGAAGANVLTF. The CDR3 nucleotides are TGTGCCAGCAGAGGGGCTGCTGGGGCCAACGTCCTGACTTTC.

The chain employs TRBV19 and TRBJ1-1; D gene uncertain. CDR1 is LNHDA and CDR2 is SQIVND in the germline V gene (reference sequence). The CDR3 spans 13 residues. V dropped 1 base and J dropped 4 bases, with 7 bases sitting between them. DNA of the CDR3: TGTGCCAGTAGTATAGTGGAGGGCACTGAAGCTTTCTTT. It yields the protein CASSIVEGTEAFF.